The next 21 T cell receptor beta chains were all read from a single sample in a study of blood T cell repertoires in COVID-19. The assay was immunoSEQ multiplex PCR, and TCRdb's table has in-frame clones only and misses some. The profile shows over 100,000 clones, roughly 91% of them singletons. The material sequenced was peripheral blood. These receptors all stem from a human donor in a cohort sampled during active COVID-19.

The chain links TRBV6-5 to TRBJ2-3; 8 bases line up with TRBD2. CDR1 and CDR2 from the germline V gene are MNHEY and SVGAGI. The CDR3 length is 15 residues. With V trimmed by 5 bases and J by 1 base, 5 bases remained unmatched. CDR3 coding DNA: TGTGCCAGCAGTCCGCGGCGGGGGGGCACAGATACGCAGTATTTT. Translating gives CASSPRRGGTDTQYF.

The sample holds a few counts of this clone. J is TRBJ2-2 and V is TRBV7-9, with 11 bases identical to TRBD2. Germline V CDR1 and CDR2: SEHNR, FQNEAQ (reference sequence). This CDR3 has 16 amino acids. J was trimmed by 6 bases and V by 3 bases; bases with no gene match: 6. As DNA, the CDR3 is TGTGCCAGCAGCTTGATAGCGGGAGGGTCCGCCGGGGAGCTGTTTTTT. Protein product: CASSLIAGGSAGELFF.

The chain is built from TRBV12-3 or TRBV12-4 and TRBJ1-5; tentative D call: TRBD1 (5 bases). V was shortened by 11 bases and J by 0 bases, with 11 bases between the two germline ends. This CDR3 is 13 amino acids long. CDR3 residues: CASRGNSNQPQHF. CDR3 DNA sequence: TGTGCCTCGCGGGGGAATAGCAATCAGCCCCAGCATTTT.

V usage is TRBV28 and J usage is TRBJ1-2; tentative D call: TRBD1 (6 bases). This CDR3 spans 15 amino acids. Germline values: CDR1 MDHEN, CDR2 SYDVKM. The V and J ends lost 5 bases and 6 bases respectively, with 19 bases between them. The DNA for the CDR3 is TGTGCCAGCAGTACTACAGGGAATCCCGTAAATGGCTACACCTTC. Translated, it gives CASSTTGNPVNGYTF.

The chain links TRBV3-1 (or the pseudogene TRBV3-2) to TRBJ2-3, with 9 positions matching TRBD2. The CDR3 loop spans 17 amino acids. CDR1 LGHDT and CDR2 YNNKEL come from the germline V gene (reference sequence). Trimming cost V 4 bases and J 1 base; bases outside gene matches: 9. The CDR3 region has the DNA TGTGCCAGCAGCCCTATAAAGCGGGGGGTCGGCACAGATACGCAGTATTTT. This encodes CASSPIKRGVGTDTQYF.

This sequence joins TRBV27 and TRBJ2-1, with D maybe TRBD2 (5 bases). Germline lookup yields CDR1 MNHEY and CDR2 SMNVEV (reference sequence). V shed 6 bases and J shed 10 bases, with 16 bases lying between them. This CDR3 is built from 13 residues. The CDR3 loop is CASRGFLVAEQFF. CDR3 nucleotide sequence: TGTGCCAGCAGGGGCTTTTTAGTAGCGGAGCAGTTCTTC.

To note about this clone: This sample includes further DNA sequences coding for the same CDR3. The chain uses TRBV19 and TRBJ2-1; the D gene is possibly TRBD2 (6 bases). The CDR3 loop spans 13 amino acids. Germline CDR1 and CDR2: LNHDA and SQIVND (reference sequence). Trimming pared 3 bases from V and 4 bases from J, leaving 7 bases between. The CDR3 DNA follows: TGTGCCAGTAGTATCGGGGGTTACAATGAGCAGTTCTTC. Translating it yields CASSIGGYNEQFF.

The gene calls are TRBV2 and TRBJ1-6; no clear D gene. The length of the CDR3 is 14 residues. Per germline, CDR1 SNHLY and CDR2 FYNNEI. V lost 8 bases and J lost 6, with 14 bases in between. The CDR3 protein is CASHPQVLNSPLHF. Here the CDR3 DNA reads TGTGCCAGCCATCCTCAGGTTCTTAATTCACCCCTCCACTTT.

V is TRBV7-2 and J is TRBJ2-1; 11 positions match TRBD2. Germline-derived CDR1 and CDR2 are SGHTA and FQGNSA. The CDR3 has 19 amino acids. J was trimmed by 1 base and V by 0 bases; bases with no gene match: 8. The CDR3 protein is CASSLAVSGRGRSYNEQFF. The DNA for the CDR3 is TGTGCCAGCAGCTTAGCTGTTAGCGGGAGGGGTAGGTCCTACAATGAGCAGTTCTTC.

The chain couples TRBV3-1 (or the pseudogene TRBV3-2) to TRBJ1-2; D perhaps matches TRBD1 (6 bases). Germline lookup yields CDR1 LGHDT and CDR2 YNNKEL (reference sequence). This CDR3 is 14 amino acids long. V was pared by 4 bases and J by 3 bases, with 12 bases between. The CDR3 is CASSPQGFDYGYTF. CDR3 DNA sequence: TGTGCCAGCAGCCCACAGGGATTTGACTATGGCTACACCTTC.

The chain joins TRBV9 to TRBJ2-3, with 12 bases lining up with TRBD2. CDR3 length: 16 residues. Trimming cost V 4 bases and J 2 bases; bases outside gene matches: 5. CDR1 is SGDLS and CDR2 is YYNGEE in the germline V gene. CDR3 DNA: TGTGCCAGCAGCACTGGACTAGCGGGATACACAGATACGCAGTATTTT. Protein sequence: CASSTGLAGYTDTQYF.

The V call is TRBV7-9, the J call TRBJ1-2; 7 bases are shared with TRBD1. The trim removed 4 bases at V and 4 bases at J, leaving 6 bases unmatched. The germline CDR1 and CDR2 sequences are SEHNR and FQNEAQ (reference sequence). This CDR3 region has 14 residues. CDR3 loop: CASSSPRDSYGYTF. For the CDR3, the DNA is TGTGCCAGCAGCTCCCCCCGGGACAGCTATGGCTACACCTTC.

CDR3: CASSLAAEAFF. The CDR3 DNA sequence: TGTGCCAGCAGCTTGGCGGCTGAAGCTTTCTTT. This sequence joins TRBV5-6 and TRBJ1-1, with D unclear. The V gene's germline CDR1 is SGHDT and CDR2 YYEEEE. The CDR3 has 11 amino acids. V dropped 0 bases and J dropped 6 bases, with 3 bases sitting between them.

The gene calls are TRBV1 and TRBJ1-3; the D segment call TRBD1 is taken from the table without a DNA check. TRBV1 is a listed pseudogene. This CDR3 comprises 14 residues. The CDR3 protein is CTSNPGYSGNTIYF. The CDR3 DNA follows: TGCACCAGCAACCCAGGGTATTCTGGAAACACCATATATTTT.

The chain has TRBV14 and TRBJ1-1; 7 bases agree with TRBD1. In germline, CDR1 is SGHDN, CDR2 FVKESK. With 2 bases clipped from V and 5 bases from J, the junction kept 8 bases outside the gene matches. CDR3 size: 15 residues. The CDR3 is CASSQIAGGRTEAFF. For the CDR3, the DNA is TGTGCCAGCAGCCAAATTGCAGGGGGTCGAACTGAAGCTTTCTTT. Together with reference TRBV14 and TRBJ1-1, the CDR3 gives the full variable domain: EAGVTQFPSHSVIEKGQTVTLRCDPISGHDNLYWYRRVMGKEIKFLLHFVKESKQDESGMPNNRFLAERTGGTYSTLKVQPAELEDSGVYFCASSQIAGGRTEAFFGQGTRLTVV.

The chain carries TRBV7-3 and TRBJ1-1; D unresolved. V lost 1 base to trimming and J lost 7 bases, with 10 bases between them. Looked up from germline, CDR1 is SGHTA and CDR2 is FQGTGA. The CDR3 consists of 13 residues. The CDR3 spells CASSLRAGVEAFF. CDR3 bases: TGTGCCAGCAGCTTAAGGGCGGGCGTTGAAGCTTTCTTT.

This chain joins TRBV5-1 and TRBJ2-5, with D uncertain. Germline V gene data show CDR1 as SGHRS and CDR2 as YFSETQ. The CDR3 runs 12 residues. Deletions cut 1 base from V and 5 bases from J, with 6 bases between. CDR3 coding DNA: TGCGCCAGCAGCTTGCTCCTGGAGACCCAGTACTTC. Translation gives CASSLLLETQYF.

The chain carries TRBV30 and TRBJ2-3; the D gene is possibly TRBD2 (5 bases). The CDR3 is made up of 12 amino acids. V lost 4 bases to trimming and J lost 14 bases, with 19 bases between them. Germline values: CDR1 GTSNPN, CDR2 SVGIG (reference sequence). CDR3 sequence reads: CAWTKGLLSVYF. For the CDR3, the DNA is TGTGCCTGGACAAAAGGACTCTTAAGTGTGTATTTT.

Points on this clone: Other nucleotide sequences from this sample produce the same CDR3. The chain is built from TRBV19 and TRBJ1-2, with a tentative D call TRBD1 (6 bases). Germline CDR1 is LNHDA and CDR2 is SQIVND (reference sequence). V lost 3 bases and J 7 bases, leaving 21 bases between the germline ends. This CDR3 spans 16 amino acids. The CDR3 DNA sequence: TGTGCCAGTAGTATCACGGGGGGCGATACGGCCGGTGGCTACACCTTC. It is translated as CASSITGGDTAGGYTF.

CDR3 sequence reads: CASSYTSGPTDTQYF. For the CDR3, the DNA is TGTGCCAGCAGCTACACTAGCGGCCCCACAGATACGCAGTATTTT. The chain employs TRBV7-3 and TRBJ2-3, with 8 bases identical to TRBD2. Germline values: CDR1 SGHTA, CDR2 FQGTGA. The CDR3 loop spans 15 amino acids. The junction had 5 bases not matched to a gene; V was cut back by 4 bases and J by 2 bases. Drawing the rest from reference TRBV7-3 and TRBJ2-3, the complete variable domain is GAGVSQTPSNKVTEKGKYVELRCDPISGHTALYWYRQSLGQGPEFLIYFQGTGAADDSGLPNDRFFAVRPEGSVSTLKIQRTERGDSAVYLCASSYTSGPTDTQYFGPGTRLTVL.

V usage is TRBV3-1 (or the pseudogene TRBV3-2) and J usage is TRBJ2-5; D perhaps matches TRBD2 (6 bases). V was pared by 6 bases and J by 5 bases, with 22 bases between. The CDR3 runs to 16 residues. From germline, CDR1 is LGHDT and CDR2 YNNKEL (reference sequence). The CDR3 sequence: CASSSPLEGGMETQYF. The CDR3 DNA is TGTGCCAGCAGTTCCCCCCTTGAGGGAGGTATGGAGACCCAGTACTTC.